This TCR beta chain was identified in a study of T cell changes during pregnancy in multiple sclerosis. The assay was immunoSEQ multiplex PCR, and TCRdb's table has in-frame clones only and misses some. Among some 100,000 clones listed, roughly 93% were seen once. The CDR3 covers 14 residues. V shed 3 bases and J shed 0 bases, with 9 bases lying between them. The germline gives CDR1 SGDLS, CDR2 YYNGEE. The gene calls are TRBV9 and TRBJ1-1; no clear D. The specimen was peripheral blood, collected before pregnancy. The clonotype comes from a female donor with multiple sclerosis, enrolled in a pregnancy study. CDR3 protein: CASSARGVNTEAFF. CDR3 in DNA: TGTGCCAGCAGCGCCCGGGGAGTGAACACTGAAGCTTTCTTT.